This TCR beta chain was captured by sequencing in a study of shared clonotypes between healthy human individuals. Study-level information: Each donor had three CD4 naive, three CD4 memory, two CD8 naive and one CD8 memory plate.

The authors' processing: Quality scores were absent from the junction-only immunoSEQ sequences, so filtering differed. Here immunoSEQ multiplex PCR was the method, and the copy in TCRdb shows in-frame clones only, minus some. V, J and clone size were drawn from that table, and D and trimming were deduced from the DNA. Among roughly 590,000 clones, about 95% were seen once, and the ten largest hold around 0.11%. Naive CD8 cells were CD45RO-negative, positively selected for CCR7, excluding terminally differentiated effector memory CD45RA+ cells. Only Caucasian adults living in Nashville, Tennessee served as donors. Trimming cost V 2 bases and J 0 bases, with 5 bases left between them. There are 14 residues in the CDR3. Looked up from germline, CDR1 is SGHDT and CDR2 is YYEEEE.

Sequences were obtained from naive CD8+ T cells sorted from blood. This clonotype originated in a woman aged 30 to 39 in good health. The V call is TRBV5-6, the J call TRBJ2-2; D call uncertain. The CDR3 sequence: CASSFRANTGELFF. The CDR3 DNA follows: TGTGCCAGCAGCTTTAGGGCGAACACCGGGGAGCTGTTTTTT.